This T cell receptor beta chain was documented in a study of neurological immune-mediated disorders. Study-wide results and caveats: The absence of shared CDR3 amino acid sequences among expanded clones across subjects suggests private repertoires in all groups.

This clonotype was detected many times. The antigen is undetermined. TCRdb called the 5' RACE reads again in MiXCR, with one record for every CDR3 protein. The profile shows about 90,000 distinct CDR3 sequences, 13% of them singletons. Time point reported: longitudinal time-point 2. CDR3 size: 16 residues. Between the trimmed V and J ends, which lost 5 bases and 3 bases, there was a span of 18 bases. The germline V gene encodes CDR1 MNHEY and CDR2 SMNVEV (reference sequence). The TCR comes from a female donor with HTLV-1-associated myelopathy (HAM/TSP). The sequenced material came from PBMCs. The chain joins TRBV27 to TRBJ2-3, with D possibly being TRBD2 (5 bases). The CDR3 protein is CASSNLRGRGTDTQYF. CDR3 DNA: TGTGCCAGCAGTAACCTCCGCGGCCGGGGAACAGATACGCAGTATTTT.